The rows below give T cell receptor beta chains drawn from one sample of a study of cytomegalovirus exposure and HLA in healthy donors. The assay was immunoSEQ multiplex PCR, and TCRdb's table has in-frame clones only and misses some. Of about 100,000 clones listed, around 82% are singletons. The specimen sequenced was PBMCs. Receptor source: a woman between 45 and 65 years old in good health and CMV-seropositive. CDR3s include the opening cysteine and the closing phenylalanine or tryptophan. The D gene is left open where the match is weak. Not all rows give a size; the values are once, few, many and, for expanded clones, a class.

V gene: TRBV27
D gene: NA
J gene: TRBJ2-7
clone size: once
CDR3 protein: CASSTGRGRGQYF
CDR3 DNA: TGTGCCAGCAGTACGGGCCGCGGACGGGGGCAGTACTTC

V gene: TRBV27
D gene: TRBD1
J gene: TRBJ2-5
clone size: NA
CDR3 protein: CASSSGTGKWWETQYF
CDR3 DNA: TGTGCCAGCTCTTCCGGGACAGGGAAGTGGTGGGAGACCCAGTACTTC

V gene: TRBV5-1
D gene: TRBD2
J gene: TRBJ2-1
clone size: once
CDR3 protein: CASSWPLAGGPNEQFF
CDR3 DNA: TGCGCCAGCAGCTGGCCCTTAGCGGGGGGGCCCAATGAGCAGTTCTTC

V gene: TRBV5-1
D gene: TRBD2
J gene: TRBJ2-1
clone size: NA
CDR3 protein: CASSLGRLSSYNEQFF
CDR3 DNA: TGCGCCAGCAGCCTCGGGAGGCTTAGCTCCTACAATGAGCAGTTCTTC

V gene: TRBV18
D gene: TRBD1
J gene: TRBJ2-2
clone size: NA
CDR3 protein: CASSERTGGDGELFF
CDR3 DNA: TGTGCCAGCTCAGAACGCACAGGGGGCGACGGGGAGCTGTTTTTT

V gene: TRBV4-1
D gene: NA
J gene: TRBJ2-7
clone size: NA
CDR3 protein: CASSLSFQGPYEQYF
CDR3 DNA: TGCGCCAGCAGCCTATCCTTCCAGGGGCCCTACGAGCAGTACTTC

V gene: TRBV9
D gene: TRBD1
J gene: TRBJ1-2
clone size: NA
CDR3 protein: CASSPSGTGPHGYTF
CDR3 DNA: TGTGCCAGCAGCCCCTCCGGGACAGGGCCCCATGGCTACACCTTC

V gene: TRBV4-1
D gene: NA
J gene: TRBJ2-1
clone size: few
CDR3 protein: CASSQEDWDEQFF
CDR3 DNA: TGCGCCAGCAGCCAAGAGGACTGGGATGAGCAGTTCTTC

V gene: TRBV5-1
D gene: NA
J gene: TRBJ2-3
clone size: NA
CDR3 protein: CASSYFGGTDTQYF
CDR3 DNA: TGCGCCAGCAGCTATTTCGGAGGCACAGATACGCAGTATTTT

V gene: TRBV10-3
D gene: NA
J gene: TRBJ1-1
clone size: NA
CDR3 protein: CAISPRKTIFPVNTEAFF
CDR3 DNA: TGTGCCATCAGCCCCAGAAAGACAATATTTCCTGTGAACACTGAAGCTTTCTTT

V gene: TRBV30
D gene: NA
J gene: TRBJ1-3
clone size: NA
CDR3 protein: CAWSLFSGNTIYF
CDR3 DNA: TGTGCCTGGTCGTTATTCTCTGGAAACACCATATATTTT

V gene: TRBV10-3
D gene: NA
J gene: TRBJ2-1
clone size: NA
CDR3 protein: CATGGLRSGSDEQFF
CDR3 DNA: TGTGCCACAGGGGGTCTCCGCAGCGGGAGCGATGAGCAGTTCTTC

V gene: TRBV15
D gene: NA
J gene: TRBJ2-3
clone size: NA
CDR3 protein: CATSSQFQGADTQYF
CDR3 DNA: TGTGCCACCAGCAGCCAGTTTCAGGGCGCGGATACGCAGTATTTT

V gene: TRBV4-1
D gene: TRBD1
J gene: TRBJ2-7
clone size: NA
CDR3 protein: CASSQGPGQGAREQYF
CDR3 DNA: TGCGCCAGCAGCCAAGGGCCGGGACAGGGGGCGCGCGAGCAGTACTTC

V gene: TRBV7-3
D gene: TRBD2
J gene: TRBJ2-5
clone size: NA
CDR3 protein: CSSSLTTAGGPVTQYF
CDR3 DNA: TGTTCCAGCAGCTTAACCACCGCGGGGGGGCCGGTGACCCAGTACTTC

V gene: TRBV23-1
D gene: TRBD1
J gene: TRBJ2-1
clone size: NA
CDR3 protein: CASTRDSSYNEQFF
CDR3 DNA: TGCGCCAGCACCCGGGACAGTTCCTACAATGAGCAGTTCTTC

V gene: TRBV19
D gene: NA
J gene: TRBJ1-5
clone size: once
CDR3 protein: CASSIGRGKTNQPQHF
CDR3 DNA: TGTGCCAGTAGTATAGGCAGGGGCAAGACCAATCAGCCCCAGCATTTT

V gene: TRBV15
D gene: NA
J gene: TRBJ2-5
clone size: NA
CDR3 protein: CATLQGAQETQYF
CDR3 DNA: TGTGCCACCTTACAGGGAGCACAAGAGACCCAGTACTTC

V gene: TRBV5-1
D gene: NA
J gene: TRBJ2-3
clone size: NA
CDR3 protein: CASSLAGAGTFTDTQYF
CDR3 DNA: TGCGCCAGCAGCTTGGCTGGGGCGGGGACTTTCACAGATACGCAGTATTTT

V gene: TRBV9
D gene: TRBD1
J gene: TRBJ2-7
clone size: NA
CDR3 protein: CASSVAGTGHSEQYF
CDR3 DNA: TGTGCCAGCAGCGTAGCGGGGACAGGGCACAGCGAGCAGTACTTC

V gene: TRBV30
D gene: TRBD1
J gene: TRBJ2-3
clone size: NA
CDR3 protein: CAFSFGTGVTDTQYF
CDR3 DNA: TGTGCCTTTTCTTTTGGGACAGGGGTTACAGATACGCAGTATTTT

V gene: TRBV18
D gene: NA
J gene: TRBJ2-5
clone size: NA
CDR3 protein: CASSPPFGGSETQYF
CDR3 DNA: TGTGCCAGCTCACCGCCTTTTGGGGGCTCTGAGACCCAGTACTTC

V gene: TRBV7-9
D gene: NA
J gene: TRBJ1-1
clone size: NA
CDR3 protein: CASSLTGTNTEAFF
CDR3 DNA: TGTGCCAGCAGCTTAACCGGTACGAACACTGAAGCTTTCTTT

V gene: TRBV19
D gene: NA
J gene: TRBJ2-7
clone size: NA
CDR3 protein: CASSSLAGPSYEQYF
CDR3 DNA: TGTGCCAGTAGCTCCCTCGCAGGGCCCTCCTACGAGCAGTACTTC

V gene: TRBV9
D gene: NA
J gene: TRBJ2-7
clone size: NA
CDR3 protein: CVTAGGSGEQYF
CDR3 DNA: TGTGTCACAGCAGGCGGCTCGGGGGAGCAGTACTTC

V gene: TRBV4-2
D gene: NA
J gene: TRBJ2-2
clone size: NA
CDR3 protein: CASSQERYGGPGTGELFF
CDR3 DNA: TGTGCCAGCAGCCAAGAGAGATATGGCGGGCCGGGCACCGGGGAGCTGTTTTTT

V gene: TRBV11-2
D gene: NA
J gene: TRBJ2-5
clone size: NA
CDR3 protein: CASSSRRETQYF
CDR3 DNA: TGTGCCAGCAGCTCCCGCCGGGAGACCCAGTACTTC

V gene: TRBV30
D gene: TRBD2
J gene: TRBJ2-5
clone size: NA
CDR3 protein: CAWSVGGTSGRASQETQYF
CDR3 DNA: TGTGCCTGGAGTGTAGGGGGGACTAGCGGGAGGGCCTCACAAGAGACCCAGTACTTC

V gene: TRBV19
D gene: NA
J gene: TRBJ2-6
clone size: NA
CDR3 protein: CASSRGAGANVLTF
CDR3 DNA: TGTGCCAGTAGTAGGGGGGCTGGGGCCAACGTCCTGACTTTC

V gene: TRBV27
D gene: TRBD2
J gene: TRBJ2-7
clone size: NA
CDR3 protein: CASSTPGLAGGYEQYF
CDR3 DNA: TGTGCCAGCAGTACGCCGGGACTAGCGGGGGGCTACGAGCAGTACTTC

V gene: TRBV7-9
D gene: NA
J gene: TRBJ1-4
clone size: NA
CDR3 protein: CASSVPVTGEKLFF
CDR3 DNA: TGTGCCAGCAGCGTCCCGGTTACGGGGGAAAAACTGTTTTTT

V gene: TRBV11-2
D gene: NA
J gene: TRBJ2-3
clone size: NA
CDR3 protein: CASSLLEDTQYF
CDR3 DNA: TGTGCCAGCAGCTTGCTAGAGGATACGCAGTATTTT

V gene: TRBV13
D gene: NA
J gene: TRBJ2-7
clone size: NA
CDR3 protein: CASSSRSLERAYEQYF
CDR3 DNA: TGTGCCAGCAGCTCCCGGAGTCTGGAACGAGCCTACGAGCAGTACTTC

V gene: TRBV7-3
D gene: NA
J gene: TRBJ2-2
clone size: NA
CDR3 protein: CASSFAGASTGELFF
CDR3 DNA: TGTGCCAGCAGCTTCGCAGGGGCGAGCACCGGGGAGCTGTTTTTT

V gene: TRBV5-6
D gene: TRBD2
J gene: TRBJ2-2
clone size: NA
CDR3 protein: CASSLAPPGGYTGELFF
CDR3 DNA: TGTGCCAGCAGCTTGGCCCCTCCGGGGGGGTACACCGGGGAGCTGTTTTTT

V gene: TRBV27
D gene: TRBD2
J gene: TRBJ2-2
clone size: NA
CDR3 protein: CASSGRLAENAGELFF
CDR3 DNA: TGTGCCAGCAGTGGCCGACTAGCGGAAAACGCCGGGGAGCTGTTTTTT

V gene: TRBV2
D gene: TRBD2
J gene: TRBJ2-1
clone size: NA
CDR3 protein: CASRAGTSGSYNEQFF
CDR3 DNA: TGTGCCAGCAGAGCCGGGACTAGCGGGAGTTACAATGAGCAGTTCTTC

V gene: TRBV30
D gene: TRBD2
J gene: TRBJ2-1
clone size: NA
CDR3 protein: CAWSPRASGSNEQFF
CDR3 DNA: TGTGCCTGGAGTCCCCGGGCTAGCGGGAGCAATGAGCAGTTCTTC

V gene: TRBV6-6
D gene: NA
J gene: TRBJ1-1
clone size: NA
CDR3 protein: CASSYRETMNTEAFF
CDR3 DNA: TGTGCCAGCAGTTACAGGGAGACCATGAACACTGAAGCTTTCTTT

V gene: TRBV28
D gene: NA
J gene: TRBJ1-6
clone size: once
CDR3 protein: CASSRGPLAGVDNSPLHF
CDR3 DNA: TGTGCCAGCAGTCGCGGGCCTCTGGCGGGTGTCGATAATTCACCCCTCCACTTT

V gene: TRBV30
D gene: NA
J gene: TRBJ1-1
clone size: NA
CDR3 protein: CAWAPQGNTEAFF
CDR3 DNA: TGTGCCTGGGCTCCTCAGGGGAACACTGAAGCTTTCTTT

V gene: TRBV4-1
D gene: TRBD2
J gene: TRBJ2-1
clone size: NA
CDR3 protein: CASSHGGDNEQFF
CDR3 DNA: TGCGCCAGCAGCCACGGGGGGGACAATGAGCAGTTCTTC

V gene: TRBV11-3
D gene: NA
J gene: TRBJ2-3
clone size: once
CDR3 protein: CASSWGPTDTQYF
CDR3 DNA: TGTGCCAGCAGCTGGGGGCCGACAGATACGCAGTATTTT

V gene: TRBV6-1
D gene: NA
J gene: TRBJ1-2
clone size: NA
CDR3 protein: CASSVGRNYGYTF
CDR3 DNA: TGTGCCAGCAGTGTTGGGCGAAACTATGGCTACACCTTC

V gene: TRBV6-5
D gene: NA
J gene: TRBJ1-1
clone size: NA
CDR3 protein: CASSYGGLNTEAFF
CDR3 DNA: TGTGCCAGCAGTTACGGGGGCCTGAACACTGAAGCTTTCTTT

V gene: TRBV5-1
D gene: TRBD1
J gene: TRBJ2-1
clone size: NA
CDR3 protein: CASSLGRGRPDEQFF
CDR3 DNA: TGCGCCAGCAGCTTGGGCAGGGGGCGCCCCGATGAGCAGTTCTTC

V gene: TRBV5-1
D gene: TRBD1
J gene: TRBJ2-1
clone size: NA
CDR3 protein: CASRSGQGAYNEQFF
CDR3 DNA: TGCGCCAGCAGATCCGGACAGGGGGCATACAATGAGCAGTTCTTC

V gene: TRBV28
D gene: NA
J gene: TRBJ2-7
clone size: NA
CDR3 protein: CASRGAVGNYEQYF
CDR3 DNA: TGTGCCAGCAGGGGGGCCGTCGGGAACTACGAGCAGTACTTC

V gene: TRBV28
D gene: TRBD1
J gene: TRBJ2-7
clone size: NA
CDR3 protein: CASRTPGTGEQYF
CDR3 DNA: TGTGCCAGCAGGACTCCCGGGACAGGCGAGCAGTACTTC

V gene: TRBV19
D gene: NA
J gene: TRBJ1-4
clone size: NA
CDR3 protein: CASSATDIINEKLFF
CDR3 DNA: TGTGCCAGTAGCGCAACAGATATTATTAATGAAAAACTGTTTTTT